One and the same sample provided the 30 T cell receptor beta chains below, sequenced in a study of cytomegalovirus exposure and HLA in healthy donors. The PCR contained 60 Vbeta and 13 Jbeta primers. Generated by immunoSEQ multiplex PCR, the TCRdb table keeps only in-frame clones and is missing some. The sample gives about 160,000 clones, 82% of which show up once; about 10% is in the top ten. The sample was PBMCs. Every receptor here comes from a man aged 45-60 years in good health and CMV-seropositive.

This clone was observed a few times. DNA for the CDR3: TGTGCCAGCAGCTTTGGACTAGCTGGGGAGCAGTACTTC. It specifies CASSFGLAGEQYF. This rearrangement joins TRBV7-8 to TRBJ2-7; 8 nucleotides line up with TRBD2. Germline CDR1 SGHVS, CDR2 FQNEAQ. With V trimmed by 3 bases and J by 7 bases, 5 bases remained unmatched. The CDR3 covers 13 residues. The full variable domain, completed using reference TRBV7-8 and TRBJ2-7, is GAGVSQSPRYKVAKRGQDVALRCDPISGHVSLFWYQQALGQGPEFLTYFQNEAQLDKSGLPSDRFFAERPEGSVSTLKIQRTQQEDSAVYLCASSFGLAGEQYFGPGTRLTVT.

This sequence joins TRBV7-2 and TRBJ2-7; D call uncertain. CDR3 length: 15 residues. Trimming pared 1 base from V and 0 bases from J, leaving 10 bases between. Germline lookup yields CDR1 SGHTA and CDR2 FQGNSA. The CDR3 DNA reads as TGTGCCAGCAGCTTAGAACTGCTTCCCTCCTACGAGCAGTACTTC. Protein: CASSLELLPSYEQYF.

The chain links TRBV7-2 to TRBJ1-6; no firm D call. Germline V CDR1 and CDR2: SGHTA, FQGNSA. CDR3 length: 19 residues. V lost 3 bases and J 0 bases, leaving 18 bases between the germline ends. The CDR3 region is CASSFFPAGETSYNSPLHF. The CDR3 DNA reads as TGTGCCAGCAGCTTTTTCCCCGCCGGGGAGACCTCCTATAATTCACCCCTCCACTTT.

The chain links TRBV27 to TRBJ2-3; weak D call: TRBD2 (6 bases). V was shortened by 2 bases and J by 4 bases, with 10 bases between the two germline ends. The germline CDR1 and CDR2 sequences are MNHEY and SMNVEV (reference sequence). This CDR3 has 14 amino acids. Written as DNA, the CDR3 is TGTGCCAGCAGTTTAGGGAGGAGGGCAGATACGCAGTATTTT. Translating gives CASSLGRRADTQYF.

The chain joins TRBV25-1 to TRBJ2-2; the D is unclear. V gave up 4 bases and J gave up 2 bases, with 11 bases separating them. This CDR3 contains 15 residues. The germline gives CDR1 MGHDK, CDR2 SYGVNS. CDR3 residues: CASSVMESNTGELFF. CDR3 bases: TGTGCCAGCAGTGTGATGGAGAGCAACACCGGGGAGCTGTTTTTT.

The chain recombines TRBV2 with TRBJ1-1, with unresolved D. Looked up from germline, CDR1 is SNHLY and CDR2 is FYNNEI. This CDR3 region has 15 residues. With 4 bases removed from V and 5 bases from J, the gap between germline ends came to 17 bases. The CDR3 bases are TGTGCCAGCAGTGGTGGGAGTGGCGGGGTGACTGAAGCTTTCTTT. Protein sequence: CASSGGSGGVTEAFF.

The gene calls are TRBV9 and TRBJ1-1, with D possibly matching TRBD1 (5 bases). Trimming stripped 4 bases from V and 6 bases from J, with 13 bases between. This CDR3 is 13 amino acids long. CDR1 SGDLS and CDR2 YYNGEE come from the germline V gene. CDR3 nucleotide sequence: TGTGCCAGCAGCATAGGGGCAGGGCCTGAAGCTTTCTTT. Translated: CASSIGAGPEAFF. The full variable domain, its missing parts supplied by reference TRBV9 and TRBJ1-1, is DSGVTQTPKHLITATGQRVTLRCSPRSGDLSVYWYQQSLDQGLQFLIQYYNGEERAKGNILERFSAQQFPDLHSELNLSSLELGDSALYFCASSIGAGPEAFFGQGTRLTVV.

The chain couples TRBV9 to TRBJ2-3; D ambiguous. The CDR3 length is 13 residues. The V end was cut by 4 bases, the J end by 1 base, with 7 bases between. Per germline, CDR1 SGDLS and CDR2 YYNGEE. Written as DNA, the CDR3 is TGTGCCAGCAGCCTAGGCGGCACAGATACGCAGTATTTT. Its translation: CASSLGGTDTQYF.

This clone was recorded only once. This sequence joins TRBV4-2 and TRBJ2-1; D perhaps matches TRBD1 (5 bases). V was pared by 1 base and J by 3 bases, with 10 bases between. CDR1 LGHNA and CDR2 YNFKEQ come from the germline V gene. CDR3 size: 15 residues. The DNA of the CDR3 is TGTGCCAGCAGCCAAGCAGGGTCCTACTACAATGAGCAGTTCTTC. Its protein is CASSQAGSYYNEQFF.

Points on this clone: The junction does not match germline at one end; this may be a read error. This CDR3 reads CASSLNLRQETQYF. The CDR3 coding sequence is TGTGCTAGCAGCTTAAACTTGAGGCAAGAGACCCAGTACTTC. The genes are TRBV7-7 and TRBJ2-5, with D unresolved. The CDR3 consists of 14 residues. Germline CDR1 is SSHAT and CDR2 is FNYEAQ (reference sequence).

The chain has TRBV30 and TRBJ1-1; D ambiguous. CDR1 and CDR2 from the germline V gene are GTSNPN and SVGIG (reference sequence). The CDR3 runs to 12 residues. V lost 3 bases and J lost 1, with 6 bases in between. The CDR3 here is CAWSQKNTEAFF. CDR3 nucleotides: TGTGCCTGGAGCCAGAAGAACACTGAAGCTTTCTTT.

The sample holds one count of this clone. The V and J genes are TRBV5-1 and TRBJ2-1; 11 positions agree with TRBD2. This CDR3 comprises 16 residues. CDR1 and CDR2 (germline): SGHRS, YFSETQ. The V and J ends lost 3 bases and 8 bases, in that order; junction bases with no gene match: 10. The CDR3 DNA sequence: TGCGCCAGCAGCTCGTTACTAGCGGGGGTGAGCGATGAGCAGTTCTTC. It is translated as CASSSLLAGVSDEQFF.

The V call is TRBV11-2, the J call TRBJ2-2; 8 bases match TRBD2. J was trimmed by 4 bases and V by 5 bases; bases with no gene match: 6. CDR3 length equals 15 residues. Germline values: CDR1 SGHAT, CDR2 FQNNGV. The CDR3 region has the DNA TGTGCCAGCAGCGCAACTAGCGGCGCCACCGGGGAGCTGTTTTTT. Amino acid sequence: CASSATSGATGELFF.

This chain uses TRBV4-1 with TRBJ1-2, with D possibly TRBD1 on 5 matching bases. The germline CDR1 and CDR2 sequences are MGHRA and YSYEKL. The V end lost 0 bases, the J end lost 3 bases, and 14 bases lay between the germline ends. The CDR3 sequence is 16 residues long. The CDR3 nucleotides are TGCGCCAGCAGCCAAGATGACACAGGAACGTACTATGGCTACACCTTC. It yields the protein CASSQDDTGTYYGYTF.

For the CDR3, the DNA is TGTGCCAGCAGTGAAGAGTTGTGGACAGGGGGACTTAATGAAAAACTGTTTTTT. Protein: CASSEELWTGGLNEKLFF. The chain links TRBV6-1 to TRBJ1-4; 10 nucleotides align to TRBD1. Per germline, CDR1 MNHNS and CDR2 SASEGT. The CDR3 loop spans 18 amino acids. The V and J ends lost 1 base and 4 bases, in that order; junction bases with no gene match: 9.

The J gene is TRBJ2-2, the V gene TRBV2, with D possibly TRBD1 on 6 matching bases. Germline V lookup: CDR1 SNHLY, CDR2 FYNNEI. The length of the CDR3 is 14 residues. The germline V and J ends were trimmed by 3 bases and 5 bases, with 10 bases remaining between them. The DNA of the CDR3 is TGTGCCAGCAGTGATCAGGGGCGGACCGGGGAGCTGTTTTTT. Amino acids: CASSDQGRTGELFF.

This clone was seen a handful of times. The chain recombines TRBV16 with TRBJ2-1; 9 bases match TRBD2. CDR1 and CDR2 from the germline V gene are KGHSY and FQNENV. The CDR3 has 17 residues. V was clipped by 5 bases and J by 1 base; unmatched bases: 9. The CDR3 sequence is CASSTPASGASYNEQFF. The CDR3, as DNA: TGTGCCAGCAGCACCCCGGCTAGCGGGGCTTCCTACAATGAGCAGTTCTTC.

CDR3 sequence: CASSEPLSGGVLNEQFF. CDR3 in DNA: TGTGCCAGCAGTGAACCCCTTAGCGGGGGGGTTCTCAATGAGCAGTTCTTC. The chain has TRBV6-1 and TRBJ2-1, with 11 bases lining up with TRBD2. This CDR3 contains 17 residues. The V and J ends lost 2 bases and 6 bases, in that order; junction bases with no gene match: 9. Looked up from germline, CDR1 is MNHNS and CDR2 is SASEGT.

CDR3 amino acids: CASSLIGAGEKLFF. CDR3 bases: TGTGCCAGCAGCCTCATTGGGGCAGGGGAAAAACTGTTTTTT. The chain couples TRBV7-6 to TRBJ1-4, with TRBD1 as a possible D gene (5 bases). Trimming cost V 5 bases and J 8 bases, with 15 bases left between them. CDR1 is SGHVS and CDR2 is FNYEAQ in the germline V gene. CDR3 length equals 14 residues.

The chain carries TRBV5-1 and TRBJ1-1, with D maybe TRBD1 (6 bases). Germline V lookup: CDR1 SGHRS, CDR2 YFSETQ. The CDR3 is 15 amino acids. V lost 6 bases and J 5 bases, leaving 20 bases between the germline ends. The CDR3 sequence is CASTHWGGADTEAFF. Here the CDR3 DNA reads TGCGCCAGCACCCATTGGGGGGGCGCGGATACTGAAGCTTTCTTT.

The chain links TRBV6-5 to TRBJ2-7; 7 nucleotides agree with TRBD1. Germline values: CDR1 MNHEY, CDR2 SVGAGI. J was trimmed by 3 bases and V by 6 bases; bases with no gene match: 11. The CDR3 is made up of 15 amino acids. The DNA for the CDR3 is TGTGCCAGCAGCCGCGGACAGGAGTATGTCTACGAGCAGTACTTC. Amino acid sequence: CASSRGQEYVYEQYF.

The chain recombines TRBV4-3 with TRBJ1-2; 9 bases are shared with TRBD1. The V and J ends lost 3 bases and 2 bases, in that order; junction bases with no gene match: 4. Germline CDR1 reads LGHNA; CDR2 reads YSLEER. The CDR3 spans 15 residues. CDR3 sequence reads: CASSQDGTGNYGYTF. The CDR3 nucleotides are TGCGCCAGCAGCCAGGACGGGACAGGGAACTATGGCTACACCTTC.

V usage is TRBV14 and J usage is TRBJ2-5, with D hard to call. The end of the DNA fits TRBJ2-7 better, so the J call may be wrong. The CDR3 totals 15 residues. Germline values: CDR1 SGHDN, CDR2 FVKESK. CDR3 in amino acids: CASSHPAGNSYEQYF. The CDR3 bases are TGTGCCAGCAGCCATCCCGCAGGCAACTCCTACGAGCAGTACTTC.

This clone was recorded only once. The chain joins TRBV28 to TRBJ2-1, with a possible D match to TRBD2 (6 bases). This CDR3 has 15 residues. The V gene's germline CDR1 is MDHEN and CDR2 SYDVKM. Deletions cut 4 bases from V and 5 bases from J, with 15 bases between. As DNA, the CDR3 is TGTGCCAGCAGTTATGCCCCCGGGACTCACAATGAGCAGTTCTTC. Its translation is CASSYAPGTHNEQFF. Drawing the rest from reference TRBV28 and TRBJ2-1, the complete variable domain is DVKVTQSSRYLVKRTGEKVFLECVQDMDHENMFWYRQDPGLGLRLIYFSYDVKMKEKGDIPEGYSVSREKKERFSLILESASTNQTSMYLCASSYAPGTHNEQFFGPGTRLTVL.

The chain combines TRBV19 with TRBJ2-1; 9 positions agree with TRBD2. There are 16 residues in the CDR3. The V segment lost 1 base and the J segment 6 bases; nucleotides outside the gene matches: 7. Germline CDR1 is LNHDA and CDR2 is SQIVND (reference sequence). CDR3 amino acids: CASSIVASGTINEQFF. The CDR3 nucleotides read TGTGCCAGTAGTATAGTGGCTAGCGGGACGATCAATGAGCAGTTCTTC.

This chain links TRBV28 with TRBJ1-1, with no clear D. The CDR3 extends over 12 amino acids. The V end lost 4 bases, the J end lost 1 base, and 4 bases lay between the germline ends. CDR1 is MDHEN, CDR2 SYDVKM, per germline. The CDR3 is CASSSSNTEAFF. CDR3 DNA: TGTGCCAGCAGTTCGTCGAACACTGAAGCTTTCTTT.

The J gene is TRBJ2-4, the V gene TRBV4-3; 8 bases map to TRBD1. The CDR3 is made up of 15 amino acids. Germline CDR1 is LGHNA and CDR2 is YSLEER. The V and J ends lost 1 base and 8 bases, in that order; junction bases with no gene match: 7. CDR3 nucleotides: TGCGCCAGCAGCCAAGTCCCAAACAGGGGGGACATTCAGTACTTC. As protein: CASSQVPNRGDIQYF.

V gene TRBV6-4 combines with J gene TRBJ2-3; no firm D call. CDR3 length equals 16 residues. The germline V and J ends were trimmed by 6 bases and 6 bases, with 22 bases remaining between them. Germline V gives CDR1 MRHNA, CDR2 SNTAGT. This chain's CDR3 is CASSSSTTASLDTQYF. The CDR3 nucleotides read TGTGCCAGCAGCAGTAGCACGACCGCCAGCCTGGATACGCAGTATTTT.

The J gene is TRBJ2-1, the V gene TRBV5-1; 7 nucleotides line up with TRBD2. CDR1 SGHRS and CDR2 YFSETQ come from the germline V gene. The CDR3 extends over 13 amino acids. With V trimmed by 5 bases and J by 6 bases, 5 bases remained unmatched. The CDR3 spells CASRASSGNEQFF. CDR3 DNA: TGCGCCAGCAGGGCCTCTAGCGGCAATGAGCAGTTCTTC.

The chain has TRBV5-1 and TRBJ1-4; D is perhaps TRBD1 (5 bases). Trimming pared 4 bases from V and 0 bases from J, leaving 10 bases between. The CDR3 has 15 amino acids. Germline CDR1 reads SGHRS; CDR2 reads YFSETQ. CDR3 residues: CASSPRGATNEKLFF. As DNA, the CDR3 is TGCGCCAGCAGCCCCCGGGGGGCAACTAATGAAAAACTGTTTTTT.